These 17 T cell receptor beta chains share one sample of origin, sequenced in a study of monozygotic twins with inflammatory bowel disease. TCRdb reanalyzed the 5' RACE reads, giving one entry per CDR3 protein sequence and no DNA. The listing contains 300,000 to 450,000 distinct CDR3 sequences. Sequenced: blood. These receptors all come from a human donor with ulcerative colitis or Crohn's disease, or a healthy co-twin of an affected twin (not recorded which).

This chain joins TRBV20-1 and TRBJ1-5. CDR3 length: 15 amino acids. Germline loops: CDR1 DFQATT, CDR2 SNEGSKA (reference sequence). The CDR3 sequence is CSASILSSGNQPQHF.

V usage is TRBV10-3 and J usage is TRBJ2-3; TCRdb proposes TRBD1, but this gene call is untestable without DNA. Germline assignment: CDR1 ENHRY and CDR2 SYGVKD. The length of the CDR3 is 15 residues. The CDR3 here is CAISGDRGRTDTQYF.

The J gene is TRBJ2-7, the V gene TRBV7-9; TCRdb's D call, TRBD1, is unchecked because there is no DNA. The CDR3 is 14 residues long. Germline lookup yields CDR1 SEHNR and CDR2 FQNEAQ (reference sequence). The CDR3 reads CASSKGQGEDEQYF.

The V call is TRBV28, the J call TRBJ2-7; TCRdb's D call of TRBD1 is untestable without DNA. The CDR3 length is 18 residues. Per germline, CDR1 MDHEN and CDR2 SYDVKM. CDR3 residues: CASSLLRGGPGVVREQYF. Drawing the rest from reference TRBV28 and TRBJ2-7, the complete variable domain is DVKVTQSSRYLVKRTGEKVFLECVQDMDHENMFWYRQDPGLGLRLIYFSYDVKMKEKGDIPEGYSVSREKKERFSLILESASTNQTSMYLCASSLLRGGPGVVREQYFGPGTRLTVT.

V and J are TRBV28 and TRBJ2-7; TCRdb designates TRBD1, a call that cannot be tested without DNA. CDR1 MDHEN and CDR2 SYDVKM come from the germline V gene. The CDR3 consists of 11 residues. The chain's CDR3 is CASSFTGRQYF.

This chain uses TRBV5-6 with TRBJ1-5; TCRdb's D call, TRBD1, is unchecked because there is no DNA. The CDR3 is 15 amino acids. Germline CDR1 SGHDT, CDR2 YYEEEE. CDR3 protein: CASSLYGPGHQPQHF. The variable domain in full, completed from reference TRBV5-6 and TRBJ1-5, reads DAGVTQSPTHLIKTRGQQVTLRCSPKSGHDTVSWYQQALGQGPQFIFQYYEEEERQRGNFPDRFSGHQFPNYSSELNVNALLLGDSALYLCASSLYGPGHQPQHFGDGTRLSIL.

This rearrangement joins TRBV12-3 or TRBV12-4 to TRBJ1-1. This CDR3 is 15 amino acids long. CDR3 residues: CASSLRWSLGTEAFF.

This CDR3 reads CASALGEDQPQHF. The gene calls are TRBV12-3 or TRBV12-4 and TRBJ1-5; TCRdb gives TRBD1 as the D gene, but with no DNA this cannot be confirmed. The CDR3 loop spans 13 amino acids.

The chain recombines TRBV29-1 with TRBJ2-3; absent DNA, TCRdb's TRBD1 call cannot be checked. The CDR3 sequence is 12 residues long. Germline assignment: CDR1 SQVTM and CDR2 ANQGSEA. CDR3 sequence reads: CSPRGLTDTQYF.

This chain joins TRBV6-5 and TRBJ2-5; there is no DNA to check the TCRdb D call of TRBD1. The CDR3 is 15 amino acids. Germline CDR1 and CDR2: MNHEY and SVGAGI. The CDR3 loop reads CASSFSGTPAETQYF.

The V and J genes are TRBV7-2 and TRBJ1-5. The CDR3 runs 15 residues. Germline V gene lookup returns CDR1 SGHTA and CDR2 FQGNSA. The CDR3 is CASSSARDSNQPQHF.

The chain employs TRBV12-3 or TRBV12-4 and TRBJ2-5; TCRdb's assignment of TRBD2 cannot be checked, as there is no DNA. The CDR3 totals 15 residues. CDR3 residues: CASSFSGGARETQYF.

The chain recombines TRBV20-1 with TRBJ1-1; TCRdb returns TRBD1, unconfirmable since there is no DNA. The CDR3 length is 14 residues. The germline gives CDR1 DFQATT, CDR2 SNEGSKA (reference sequence). CDR3 residues: CSARDLGENTEAFF.

The chain is built from TRBV5-1 and TRBJ2-2; the D call of TRBD2 rests on TCRdb alone, since no DNA is present to check it. The germline gives CDR1 SGHRS, CDR2 YFSETQ. The CDR3 consists of 19 residues. The CDR3 loop reads CASSKIAGGPFANTGELFF.

The J gene is TRBJ1-2, the V gene TRBV5-6. CDR3 length: 11 amino acids. CDR1 and CDR2 from the germline V gene are SGHDT and YYEEEE. CDR3 in amino acids: CASSLTVGYTF.

This sequence joins TRBV18 and TRBJ2-1; the TCRdb D gene call, TRBD1, has no DNA to confirm it. Germline V gene lookup returns CDR1 KGHSH and CDR2 LQKENI. This CDR3 has 15 residues. This CDR3 is CASSIGTVAPHEQFF.

The V gene is TRBV5-1, the J gene TRBJ1-3. The CDR3 is 15 residues long. Germline V gene data show CDR1 as SGHRS and CDR2 as YFSETQ. The CDR3 reads CASSIGQGSGNTIYF.